This T cell receptor (beta chain) was sequenced during a study of OX40 agonist ivuxolimab in advanced cancers. Some background on the complete study: Ivuxolimab was an agonistic, fully human IgG2 monoclonal antibody directed against OX40 (CD134), a costimulatory receptor. Intravenous ivuxolimab was administered to patients every 2 weeks at six dose levels: 0.01, 0.1, 0.3, 1.5, 3 and 10 mg/kg. In the dose-escalation cohort, more than 80% of patients were male, and the mean age was around 60 years with a range of about 20 to 80. Of the roughly 52 patients in dose escalation, some 19 had hepatocellular carcinoma, about 15 had melanoma, 9 had renal cell carcinoma and 9 had head and neck cancer. Peripheral TCRbeta sequencing aimed to test whether ivuxolimab altered TCR sequence diversity and caused clonal T-cell expansion. Partial responses were achieved by three dose-escalation patients, of whom one had hepatocellular carcinoma and two had cutaneous melanoma. Prior anti-PD-1, anti-PD-L1 or anti-CTLA-4 therapy was permitted, and checkpoint inhibitors had been received by roughly two fifths of dose-escalation patients. The paper covers the monotherapy dose-escalation part of the phase I ivuxolimab trial, which included N of about 51 patients.

Patients with autoimmune disease history or receiving systemic immunosuppression were excluded from the trial. Peripheral blood for TCR sequencing was collected from all dose cohorts at baseline, on cycle 4 day 1, and on cycle 7 day 1. Samples came from an open-label, multicenter, first-in-human phase I dose-escalation trial of ivuxolimab. Adults with locally advanced or metastatic head and neck squamous cell, hepatocellular, melanoma or renal cell carcinoma were enrolled in the trial. Before TCR sequencing, CD4+ and CD8+ T cells were separately sorted from peripheral blood. The paper as a whole reports these results and caveats: Partial responders in the 0.1-3.0 mg/kg groups had among the lowest normalized peripheral clonal expansion, especially among CD8+ T cells. Clonal expansion of both CD4+ and CD8+ blood T cells was observed from baseline to week 6 at doses 0.1 to 3.0 mg/kg. After ivuxolimab, more expanded clones were found on average in CD8+ T cells than in CD4+ T cells. Low levels of normalized T-cell clonal expansion were also seen in some patients who did not respond. Antigen specificity was not determined for the clonally expanded peripheral T cells.

Genomic DNA was isolated from the sorted cells so that the TCRbeta CDR3 region could be sequenced. The immunoSEQ Assay was used to sequence the TCRbeta CDR3 regions. The source is immuneACCESS, and TCRdb retained only in-frame sequences with V and J called. Part of the clones is not carried over; for the studies checked, unresolved V genes explain less than half of this, and the remainder is unexplained. The sample has about 24,000 clones on record, roughly 88% of them singletons. The ten largest clones represent about 50% of the sample. As for this clone: No antigen is known for it. Qualities for individual bases were not recorded, and no much larger clone is one base off.

Per the germline V gene, SNHLY is the CDR1 and FYNNEI is the CDR2. Inclusive of the bounding cysteine and phenylalanine, the CDR3 is 11 residues long. The only DNA kept is the CDR3, 33 bases in frame from the first base. Sequencing was performed on CD4+ or CD8+ T cells sorted from blood, taken in a trial of the OX40 agonist ivuxolimab. This clonotype originated in an adult with an advanced solid tumor such as melanoma, head and neck, liver or kidney cancer. The rearranged chain carries TRBV2 and TRBJ2-5; the D gene is not confidently resolved. The end of the DNA aligns better with TRBJ2-7, so the J call may be wrong. The nucleotide sequence is given as TGTGCCAGCGAGCTGGCCTACGAGCAGTACTTC. The encoded protein is CASELAYEQYF.